This T cell receptor (beta chain) was profiled in a study of T cell changes during pregnancy in multiple sclerosis. Data came from immunoSEQ multiplex PCR; TCRdb stores just in-frame clones and leaves some out. The sample consists of about 40,000 clones, approximately 90% of them appearing once. There are 18 residues in the CDR3. V trimming: 5 bases; J trimming: 5 bases; junction bases outside the gene matches: 18. CDR1 is SQVTM and CDR2 is ANQGSEA in the germline V gene. The sequenced sample was CD4+ T cells from peripheral blood mononuclear cells, obtained in the third trimester of pregnancy. The chain uses TRBV29-1 and TRBJ2-2; TRBD1 agrees at 9 bases. This TCR derives from a female donor with multiple sclerosis, enrolled in a pregnancy study. The CDR3 region is CSVPGAGSGQGVTGELFF. The CDR3 DNA is TGCAGCGTTCCAGGGGCGGGGTCGGGACAGGGTGTTACCGGGGAGCTGTTTTTT.